These T cell receptor beta chains were read from a single sample in a study of beta chain features in type 1 diabetes. Produced via immunoSEQ multiplex PCR; TCRdb's table is partial and in-frame only. Of about 340,000 clones listed, around 8% were seen once; the top ten hold less than 0.5%. Input material: central memory CD4+ T cells from blood. The origin of the receptors is a woman aged 18 to 35 in good health. Each CDR3 is given with its conserved first and last residue. Each record gives: V gene, J gene, clone size, D gene, CDR3 DNA, CDR3 protein. A D gene is named only where the DNA matches it firmly. Size tells how often a clone was seen (once, few, many) or the class of an expanded clone, and some rows leave it out.

v_call: TRBV18
j_call: TRBJ1-1
clone_size: .
d_call: .
cdr3_nt: TGTGCCAGCTCACCACCGGGGAAGAACACTGAAGCTTTCTTT
cdr3_aa: CASSPPGKNTEAFF

v_call: TRBV6-6
j_call: TRBJ2-1
clone_size: .
d_call: TRBD2
cdr3_nt: TGTGCCAGCAGTCAGGGGACTAGCGGGAGCAATGAGCAGTTCTTC
cdr3_aa: CASSQGTSGSNEQFF

v_call: TRBV27
j_call: TRBJ2-1
clone_size: .
d_call: .
cdr3_nt: TGTGCCAGCAGAGTCCGGACAACGAGCTCCTACAATGAGCAGTTCTTC
cdr3_aa: CASRVRTTSSYNEQFF

v_call: TRBV5-1
j_call: TRBJ2-2
clone_size: .
d_call: TRBD2
cdr3_nt: TGCGCCAGCAGCTTGGAAGGGAGTAGCGGGAGCTCGGCCGGGGAGCTGTTTTTT
cdr3_aa: CASSLEGSSGSSAGELFF

v_call: TRBV28
j_call: TRBJ2-7
clone_size: few
d_call: .
cdr3_nt: TGTGCCAGCAGTTTGGAAGGGAGAAGGCACGAGCAGTACTTC
cdr3_aa: CASSLEGRRHEQYF

v_call: TRBV5-1
j_call: TRBJ2-1
clone_size: many
d_call: .
cdr3_nt: TGCGCCAGCAGCCTCCGACAGCACAATGAGCAGTTCTTC
cdr3_aa: CASSLRQHNEQFF

v_call: TRBV6-5
j_call: TRBJ2-5
clone_size: many
d_call: TRBD2
cdr3_nt: TGTGCCAGCAGTTACGACGCGGGAGGGCTCGAGACCCAGTACTTC
cdr3_aa: CASSYDAGGLETQYF

v_call: TRBV18
j_call: TRBJ2-7
clone_size: .
d_call: TRBD2
cdr3_nt: TGTGCCAGCTCACCCATAAGCGGGACGAACGAGCAGTACTTC
cdr3_aa: CASSPISGTNEQYF

v_call: TRBV15
j_call: TRBJ2-7
clone_size: few
d_call: .
cdr3_nt: TGTGCCACCAGCAGAGATCGGGGGTACGAGCAGTACTTC
cdr3_aa: CATSRDRGYEQYF

v_call: TRBV27
j_call: TRBJ1-2
clone_size: .
d_call: TRBD1
cdr3_nt: TGTGCCAGCAGTTACTCGTGGCGGGGACAGGGAAATGGCTACACCTTC
cdr3_aa: CASSYSWRGQGNGYTF

v_call: TRBV11-2
j_call: TRBJ2-1
clone_size: .
d_call: .
cdr3_nt: TGTGCCAGCAGCTTAGGGTACTCCTACAATGAGCAGTTCTTC
cdr3_aa: CASSLGYSYNEQFF

v_call: TRBV23-1
j_call: TRBJ2-3
clone_size: few
d_call: .
cdr3_nt: TGCGCCAGCAGCTACCCCGGGGGTAGCTTCGACACAGATACGCAGTATTTT
cdr3_aa: CASSYPGGSFDTDTQYF

v_call: TRBV7-2
j_call: TRBJ2-5
clone_size: .
d_call: TRBD1
cdr3_nt: TGTGCCAGCAGCCTCGGTACAGGGGGGACCCAGTACTTC
cdr3_aa: CASSLGTGGTQYF

v_call: TRBV7-3
j_call: TRBJ2-3
clone_size: few
d_call: TRBD2
cdr3_nt: TGTGCCAGCAGCTTAAATAGGGCGGGAGGGCCTGATACGCAGTATTTT
cdr3_aa: CASSLNRAGGPDTQYF

v_call: TRBV6-5
j_call: TRBJ1-5
clone_size: many
d_call: .
cdr3_nt: TGTGCCAGCAGTTACGACAGGTATCAGCCCCAGCATTTT
cdr3_aa: CASSYDRYQPQHF